Here is one TCR beta chain with its context. Its antigen remains unknown. The data were taken from a study of Ad26.COV2.S vaccination and SARS-CoV-2 variants. Background on the study: Intramuscularly, Ad26.COV2.S was given either once or twice, 56 days apart. Overall study findings and caveats: The TCR-based breadth and depth measures might underestimate overall T cell responses. Responses of spike-specific T cells (both CD8+ and CD4+) reportedly showed substantial breadth after vaccination.

Trimming left V 0 bases short and J 3 bases short, with 12 bases between. In germline, CDR1 is MNHNY, CDR2 SVGAGI (reference sequence). CDR3 size: 15 residues. Indicated treatment: 15 to 20 received Ad26.COV2.S at low or high dose, single or two shots; a few received placebo; per-sample allocation not given. After the first vaccine or placebo injection, samples were drawn on day 63. The shot given was an Ad26 vector that makes Wuhan-strain SARS-CoV-2 spike. Libraries were prepared by immunoSEQ multiplex PCR; TCRdb keeps only in-frame clonotypes and omits some of them. Found here are 350,000 to 550,000 clones, roughly nine tenths of them singletons; the top ten hold approximately 2.5%.

This chain uses TRBV6-6 with TRBJ2-7; D is perhaps TRBD1 or TRBD2 (6 bases each). The sample here was peripheral blood, taken in a trial of Ad26.COV2.S vaccine versus placebo. The origin of this receptor is a person aged 18-60 years who received the Ad26.COV2.S COVID-19 vaccine or a placebo. The CDR3 protein is CASSYSRGAVYEQYF. DNA for the CDR3: TGTGCCAGCAGTTACTCGAGGGGGGCCGTCTACGAGCAGTACTTC.